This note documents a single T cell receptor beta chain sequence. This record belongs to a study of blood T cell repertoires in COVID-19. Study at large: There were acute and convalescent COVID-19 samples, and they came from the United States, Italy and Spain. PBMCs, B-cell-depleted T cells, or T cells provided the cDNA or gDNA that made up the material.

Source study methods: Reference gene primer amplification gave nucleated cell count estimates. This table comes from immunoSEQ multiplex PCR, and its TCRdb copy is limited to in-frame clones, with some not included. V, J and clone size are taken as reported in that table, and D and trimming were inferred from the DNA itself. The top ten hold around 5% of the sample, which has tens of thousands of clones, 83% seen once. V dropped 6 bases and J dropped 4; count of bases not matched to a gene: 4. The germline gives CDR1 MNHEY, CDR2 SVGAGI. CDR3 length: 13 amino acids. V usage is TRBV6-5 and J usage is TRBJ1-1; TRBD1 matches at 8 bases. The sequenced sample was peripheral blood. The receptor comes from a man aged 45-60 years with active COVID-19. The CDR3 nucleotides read TGTGCCAGCAGCTTACAGGGGGGCACTGAAGCTTTCTTT. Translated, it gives CASSLQGGTEAFF.